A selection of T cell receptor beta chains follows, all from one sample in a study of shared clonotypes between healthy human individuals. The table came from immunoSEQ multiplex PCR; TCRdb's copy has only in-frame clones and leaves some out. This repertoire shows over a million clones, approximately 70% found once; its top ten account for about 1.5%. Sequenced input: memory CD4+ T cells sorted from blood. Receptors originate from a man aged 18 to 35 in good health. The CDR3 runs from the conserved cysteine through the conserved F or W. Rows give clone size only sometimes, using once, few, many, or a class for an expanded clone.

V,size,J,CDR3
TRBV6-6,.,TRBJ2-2,CASSSSGTGMVGELFF
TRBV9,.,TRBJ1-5,CASSVVRLNAQGPQPQHF
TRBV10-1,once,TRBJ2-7,CASSDFGGGSGEQYF
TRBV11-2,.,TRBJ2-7,CASSPALSYEQYF
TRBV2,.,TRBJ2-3,CASSRDMRAGDTQYF
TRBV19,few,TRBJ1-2,CASRPGTGGANYGYTF
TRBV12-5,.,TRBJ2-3,CASGESQGATDTQYF
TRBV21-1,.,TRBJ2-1,CASDNEQFF
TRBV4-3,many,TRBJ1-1,CASSQQLMNTEAFF
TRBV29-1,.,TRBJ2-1,CSVDTVNEQFF
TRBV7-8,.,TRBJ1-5,CASSLSVGQGQPQHF
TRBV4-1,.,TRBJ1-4,CASSQDPGYEKLFF
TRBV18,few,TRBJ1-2,CASSQDRDYGYTF
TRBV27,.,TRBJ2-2,CASSPWTSETGELFF
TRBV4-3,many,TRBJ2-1,CASSHENGPLAGAYNEQFF
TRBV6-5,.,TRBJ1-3,CASSYSGAEGNTIYF
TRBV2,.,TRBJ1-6,CASVGQGSALHF
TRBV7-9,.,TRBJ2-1,CASAERPTGAYNEQFF
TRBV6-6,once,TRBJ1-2,CASSPPGAGGYTF
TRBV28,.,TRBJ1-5,CASSYNRGGNQPQHF
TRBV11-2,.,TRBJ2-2,CASRPQGAGELFF
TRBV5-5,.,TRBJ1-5,CASSLGVNNQPQHF
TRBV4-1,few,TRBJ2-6,CASSQVGEAGAGANVLTF
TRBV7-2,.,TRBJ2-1,CASSLAIGTSYNEQFF
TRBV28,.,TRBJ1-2,CASSFLDRLPSLYGYTF
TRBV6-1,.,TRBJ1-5,CASLGQSNQPQHF
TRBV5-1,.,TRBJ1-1,CASSLDVSAAFF
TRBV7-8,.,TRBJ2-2,CASSFTLFPGTGELFF
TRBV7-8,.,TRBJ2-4,CASSLRQVATGNIQYF
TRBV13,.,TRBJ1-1,CASSPKTVYTEAFF
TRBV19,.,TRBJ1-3,CATTPDRASGNTIYF
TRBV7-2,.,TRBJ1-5,CASSGRSNQPQHF
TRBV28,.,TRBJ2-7,CASNFGLNLGEQYF
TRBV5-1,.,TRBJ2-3,CASSFPPDTQYF
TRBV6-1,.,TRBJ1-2,CASSSSRQAAGYTF
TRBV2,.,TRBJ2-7,CASSVENGGRGEQYF
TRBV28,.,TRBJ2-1,CASSLPGDSYNEQFF
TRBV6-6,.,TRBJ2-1,CASSGPEEGSNEQFF
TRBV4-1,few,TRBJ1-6,CASSQERGALGGSPLHF
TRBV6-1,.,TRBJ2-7,CASSVQGAWSYEQYF
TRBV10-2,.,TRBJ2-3,CASVSAATDTQYF